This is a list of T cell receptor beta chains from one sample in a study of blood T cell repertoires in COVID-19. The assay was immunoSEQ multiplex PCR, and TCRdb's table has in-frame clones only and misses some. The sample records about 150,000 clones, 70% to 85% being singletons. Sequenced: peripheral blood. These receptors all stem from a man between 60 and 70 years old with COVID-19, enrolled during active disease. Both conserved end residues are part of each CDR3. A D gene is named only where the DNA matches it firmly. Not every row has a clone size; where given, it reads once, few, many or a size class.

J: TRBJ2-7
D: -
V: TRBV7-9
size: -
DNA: TGTGCCAGCAGCTTAGTGGCGGTGAGCTCCTACGAGCAGTACTTC
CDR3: CASSLVAVSSYEQYF

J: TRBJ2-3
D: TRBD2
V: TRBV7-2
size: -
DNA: TGTGCCAGCAGCTCCGAACCCCCTAGCGGGATCACAGATACGCAGTATTTT
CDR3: CASSSEPPSGITDTQYF

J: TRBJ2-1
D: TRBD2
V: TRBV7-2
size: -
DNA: TGTGCCAGCAGCTTAGTTGCGGGAGGGCCGAATGAGCAGTTCTTC
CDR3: CASSLVAGGPNEQFF

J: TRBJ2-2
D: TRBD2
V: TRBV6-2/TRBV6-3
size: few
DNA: TGTGCCAGCAGTTATCGTCATAGCGGGACGAACACCGGGGAGCTGTTTTTT
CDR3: CASSYRHSGTNTGELFF

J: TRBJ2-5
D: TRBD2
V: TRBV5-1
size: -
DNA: TGCGCCAGCAGCTCCTCGGTGGCGGGAGTCGGGGAGACCCAGTACTTC
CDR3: CASSSSVAGVGETQYF

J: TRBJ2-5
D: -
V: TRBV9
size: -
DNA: TGTGCCAGCAGCGTAGGATCAAGCGTGAGAGAGACCCAGTACTTC
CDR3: CASSVGSSVRETQYF

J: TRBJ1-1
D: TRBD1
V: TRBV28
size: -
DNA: TGTGCCAGCAGTCCGCCACAGGGGGCAGATGAAGCTTTCTTT
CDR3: CASSPPQGADEAFF

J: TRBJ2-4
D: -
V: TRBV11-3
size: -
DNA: TGTGCCAGCAGCCCTCGTGGAGGGTTAAAAGGGGGCGGCAAAAACATTCAGTACTTC
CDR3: CASSPRGGLKGGGKNIQYF

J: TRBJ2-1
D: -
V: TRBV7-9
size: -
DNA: TGTGCCAGCAACCGGGTCCTCCCCTACAATGAGCAGTTCTTC
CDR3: CASNRVLPYNEQFF

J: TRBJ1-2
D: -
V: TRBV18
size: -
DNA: TGTGCCAGCTCACCATCCCAGTGGGGCTACACCTTC
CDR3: CASSPSQWGYTF

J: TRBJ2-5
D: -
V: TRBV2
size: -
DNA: TGTGTCGGGGGGCTCCAAGAGACCCAGTACTTC
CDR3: CVGGLQETQYF

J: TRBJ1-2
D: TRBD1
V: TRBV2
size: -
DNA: TGTGCCAGCAGTATGGACAGGGGGATGAACTATGGCTACACCTTC
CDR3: CASSMDRGMNYGYTF

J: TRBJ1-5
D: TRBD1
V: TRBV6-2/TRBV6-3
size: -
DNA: TGTGCCAGCAGCCGATTAAGAACAGGGGGCGCCCAGCCCCAGCATTTT
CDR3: CASSRLRTGGAQPQHF

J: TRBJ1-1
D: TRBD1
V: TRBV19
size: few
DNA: TGTGCCAGTAGTAAGGGGGACAGCAGGAGGACTGAAGCTTTCTTT
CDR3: CASSKGDSRRTEAFF

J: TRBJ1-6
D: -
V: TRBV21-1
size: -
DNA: TGTGCCAGCAGCCAACCCAGACAGAACACTAATTCACCCCTCCACTTT
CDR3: CASSQPRQNTNSPLHF

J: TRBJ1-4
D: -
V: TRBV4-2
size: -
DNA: TGTGCCAGCAGCCTTCAAAAGGGGTTTCAGGGTAATGAAAAACTGTTTTTT
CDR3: CASSLQKGFQGNEKLFF

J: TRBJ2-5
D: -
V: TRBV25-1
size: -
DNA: TGTGCCAGCAGCGGAAGGGGGCGCGGGAAGACCCAGTACTTC
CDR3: CASSGRGRGKTQYF

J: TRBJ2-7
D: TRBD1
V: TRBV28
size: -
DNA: TGTGCCAGCAGCAACCGGGACAGCCACGAGCAGTACTTC
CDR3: CASSNRDSHEQYF

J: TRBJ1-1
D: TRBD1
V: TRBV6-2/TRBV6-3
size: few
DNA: TGTGCCAGCAGTCAGAGGGACAGGAGGAACACTGAAGCTTTCTTT
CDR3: CASSQRDRRNTEAFF

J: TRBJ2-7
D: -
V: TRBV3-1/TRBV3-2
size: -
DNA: TGTGCCAGCAGCCAAGGCGCCCAAACCTACGAGCAGTACTTC
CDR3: CASSQGAQTYEQYF

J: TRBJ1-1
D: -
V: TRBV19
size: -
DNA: TGTGCCAGTAGTTCTTACATCGGGGGGGAAGCTTTCTTT
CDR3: CASSSYIGGEAFF

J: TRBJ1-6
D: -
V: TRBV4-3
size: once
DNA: TGCGCCAGCAGCCAAGCTAGGGGAAATTCACCCCTCCACTTT
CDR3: CASSQARGNSPLHF

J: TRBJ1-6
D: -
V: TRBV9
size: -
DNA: TGTGCCAGCAGCGCGAATAGCCCAGGACTTAATTCACCCCTCCACTTT
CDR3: CASSANSPGLNSPLHF

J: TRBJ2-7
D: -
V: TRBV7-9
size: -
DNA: TGTGCCAGCAGCCACAACTTTGAGGGTACCTACGAGCAGTACTTC
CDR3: CASSHNFEGTYEQYF

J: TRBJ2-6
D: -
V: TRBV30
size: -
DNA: TGTGCCTGGAATGCGGGGACTGGGGCCAACGTCCTGACTTTC
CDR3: CAWNAGTGANVLTF

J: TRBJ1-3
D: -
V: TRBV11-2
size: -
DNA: TGTGCCAGCAGCCGACAGGGAAACACCATATATTTT
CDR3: CASSRQGNTIYF

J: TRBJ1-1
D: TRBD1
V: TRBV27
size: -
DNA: TGTGCCAGCAGTCCCTATCGGGACAGGGGACAAGCTTTCTTT
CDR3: CASSPYRDRGQAFF

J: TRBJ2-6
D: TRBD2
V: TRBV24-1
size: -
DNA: TGTGCCACCAGTGCCGGGGGGGGGAACTCTGGGGCCAACGTCCTGACTTTC
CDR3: CATSAGGGNSGANVLTF

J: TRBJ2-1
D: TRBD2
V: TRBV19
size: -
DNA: TGTGCCAGTAGTACGGGGCCTTCAGCGGGGGCCCCACAGGGGCAGTTCTTC
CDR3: CASSTGPSAGAPQGQFF

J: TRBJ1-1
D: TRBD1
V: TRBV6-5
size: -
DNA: TGTGCCAGCAAAGCCGGGACAGGGGTGAACACTGAAGCTTTCTTT
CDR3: CASKAGTGVNTEAFF

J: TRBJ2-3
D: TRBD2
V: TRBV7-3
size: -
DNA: TGTGCCAGCAGCTCACGTCTAGCGGGGCGTACAGATACGCAGTATTTT
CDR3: CASSSRLAGRTDTQYF

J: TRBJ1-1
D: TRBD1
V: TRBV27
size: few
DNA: TGTGCCAGCAGGATGGACAGGATCACTGAAGCTTTCTTT
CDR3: CASRMDRITEAFF

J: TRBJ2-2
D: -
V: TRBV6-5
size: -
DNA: TGTGCCAGCAGTTACTCGCTACTTTACACCGGGGAGCTGTTTTTT
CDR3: CASSYSLLYTGELFF

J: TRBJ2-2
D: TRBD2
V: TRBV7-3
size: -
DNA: TGTGCCAGCAGCTCGGGAGGGGGTACCGGGGAGCTGTTTTTT
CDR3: CASSSGGGTGELFF

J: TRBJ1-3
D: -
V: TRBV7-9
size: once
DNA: TGTGCCAGCAGCTTAGGAACGGGGGATTCTGGAAACACCATATATTTT
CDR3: CASSLGTGDSGNTIYF

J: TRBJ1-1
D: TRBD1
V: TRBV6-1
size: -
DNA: TGTGCCAGCAGTGATCCTCCCGGGACAGGGGGGAGCACTGAAGCTTTCTTT
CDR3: CASSDPPGTGGSTEAFF

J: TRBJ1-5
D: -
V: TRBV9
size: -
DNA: TGTGCCAGCACCAAATCCGGGACACCTAATCAGCCCCAGCATTTT
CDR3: CASTKSGTPNQPQHF